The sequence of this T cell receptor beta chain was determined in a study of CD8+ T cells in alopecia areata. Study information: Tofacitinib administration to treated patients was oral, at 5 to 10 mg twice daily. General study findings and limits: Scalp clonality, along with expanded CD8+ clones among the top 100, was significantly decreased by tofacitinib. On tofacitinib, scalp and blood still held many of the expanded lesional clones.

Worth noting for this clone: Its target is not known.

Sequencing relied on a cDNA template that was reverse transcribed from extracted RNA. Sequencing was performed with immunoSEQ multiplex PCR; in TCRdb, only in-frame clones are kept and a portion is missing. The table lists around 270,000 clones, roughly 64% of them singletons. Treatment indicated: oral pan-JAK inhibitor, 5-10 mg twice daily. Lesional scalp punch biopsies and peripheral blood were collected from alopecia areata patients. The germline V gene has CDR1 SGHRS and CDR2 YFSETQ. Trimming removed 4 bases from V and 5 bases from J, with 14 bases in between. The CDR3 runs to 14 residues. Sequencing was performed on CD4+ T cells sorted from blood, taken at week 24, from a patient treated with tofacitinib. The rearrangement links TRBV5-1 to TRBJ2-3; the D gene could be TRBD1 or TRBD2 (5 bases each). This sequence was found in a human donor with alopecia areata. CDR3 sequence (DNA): TGCGCCAGCAGCCCCGGGGCCCGGGGAGATACGCAGTATTTT. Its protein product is CASSPGARGDTQYF.